This T cell receptor (beta chain) originates from a study of blood T cell repertoires in COVID-19. In the study overall: Sites across the United States, Italy and Spain contributed samples from acute and convalescent COVID-19. T cells, B-cell-depleted T cells, or PBMCs supplied cDNA or gDNA.

Turning to this clone: A read error may account for a junction end that differs from germline.

Clones were sequenced by immunoSEQ multiplex PCR, and TCRdb holds only the in-frame ones, with some missing. The sample holds fewer than 200,000 clones, about 83% seen once. The sequence was collected from a man between 35 and 55 years old who had recovered from COVID-19. The specimen sequenced was peripheral blood.

In DNA form, the CDR3 reads TGTGCCAGCGGAGACCCTCTCCCCTTC. This sequence encodes CASGDPLPF. V and J are TRBV11-3 and TRBJ1-2; D is uncertain. CDR3 length: 9 amino acids. Germline V gives CDR1 SGHNT, CDR2 YENEEA. Complete variable domain (other parts from reference TRBV11-3 and TRBJ1-2): EAGVVQSPRYKIIEKKQPVAFWCNPISGHNTLYWYLQNLGQGPELLIRYENEEAVDDSQLPKDRFSAERLKGVDSTLKIQPAELGDSAVYLCASGDPLPFGSGTRLTVV.